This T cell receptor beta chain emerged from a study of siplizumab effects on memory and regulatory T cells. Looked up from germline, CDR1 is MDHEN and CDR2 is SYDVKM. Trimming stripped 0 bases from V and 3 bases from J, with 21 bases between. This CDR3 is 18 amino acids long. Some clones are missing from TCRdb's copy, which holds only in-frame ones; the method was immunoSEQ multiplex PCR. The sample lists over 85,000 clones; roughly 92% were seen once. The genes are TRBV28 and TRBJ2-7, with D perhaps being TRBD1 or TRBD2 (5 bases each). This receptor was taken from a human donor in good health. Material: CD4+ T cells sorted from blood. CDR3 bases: TGTGCCAGCAGTTTATGGGGGCGATTGGGACGAGCCCACTACGAGCAGTACTTC. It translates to CASSLWGRLGRAHYEQYF.